These 5 T cell receptor beta chains were all obtained from the same sample, sequenced in a study of glioma-infiltrating T cells after dendritic cell vaccination. The time point denotes: after dendritic cell vaccination, including at tumor progression/relapse. The table came from immunoSEQ multiplex PCR; TCRdb's copy has only in-frame clones and leaves some out. Of tens of thousands of clones listed, 85% were seen once; the top ten hold about 9.3%. The sequenced sample was blood, obtained after dendritic cell vaccination. These receptors all stem from a human donor with glioblastoma.

V usage is TRBV9 and J usage is TRBJ2-1; TRBD2 matches 8 bases. Germline loops: CDR1 SGDLS, CDR2 YYNGEE. V shed 0 bases and J 5 bases; nucleotides not matched to a gene: 4. The CDR3 is made up of 15 amino acids. The chain's CDR3 is CASSVGTSLNNEQFF. Written as DNA, the CDR3 is TGTGCCAGCAGCGTAGGGACTAGCCTAAACAATGAGCAGTTCTTC.

This chain uses TRBV27 with TRBJ2-3, with D unresolved. This CDR3 comprises 12 residues. The ends were cut back, 4 bases at V and 6 bases at J, with 8 bases in the middle. The germline V gene has CDR1 MNHEY and CDR2 SMNVEV (reference sequence). CDR3 DNA sequence: TGTGCCAGCAGTTCCCCGAGGGATACGCAGTATTTT. This codes for CASSSPRDTQYF.

The genes are TRBV2 and TRBJ2-7, with 9 bases lining up with TRBD2. Germline V CDR1 and CDR2: SNHLY, FYNNEI. V gave up 3 bases and J gave up 1 base; unmatched junction bases: 7. This CDR3 has 16 amino acids. This chain's CDR3 is CASSERRLAVSYEQYF. The CDR3 region has the DNA TGTGCCAGCAGTGAGAGACGACTAGCGGTATCCTACGAGCAGTACTTC.

The V and J genes are TRBV15 and TRBJ1-5; 10 nucleotides line up with TRBD1. The germline CDR1 and CDR2 sequences are LNHNV and YYDKDF (reference sequence). The CDR3 has 20 residues. After removal of 0 bases from V and 1 base from J, the junction contained 12 bases not matched to a gene. CDR3 in DNA: TGTGCCACCAGCAGAGACCGGGACAGGGGATTCGGAAAAAGCAATCAGCCCCAGCATTTT. As protein: CATSRDRDRGFGKSNQPQHF.

The rearrangement links TRBV13 to TRBJ2-3, with 10 bases aligning to TRBD1. After removal of 4 bases from V and 4 bases from J, the junction contained 17 bases not matched to a gene. Per the germline V gene, CDR1 is PRHDT and CDR2 is FYEKMQ (reference sequence). CDR3 length equals 19 residues. This chain's CDR3 is CASSSGTGDPTGGADTQYF. CDR3 coding DNA: TGTGCCAGCAGCTCCGGGACAGGGGATCCGACCGGCGGGGCAGATACGCAGTATTTT.